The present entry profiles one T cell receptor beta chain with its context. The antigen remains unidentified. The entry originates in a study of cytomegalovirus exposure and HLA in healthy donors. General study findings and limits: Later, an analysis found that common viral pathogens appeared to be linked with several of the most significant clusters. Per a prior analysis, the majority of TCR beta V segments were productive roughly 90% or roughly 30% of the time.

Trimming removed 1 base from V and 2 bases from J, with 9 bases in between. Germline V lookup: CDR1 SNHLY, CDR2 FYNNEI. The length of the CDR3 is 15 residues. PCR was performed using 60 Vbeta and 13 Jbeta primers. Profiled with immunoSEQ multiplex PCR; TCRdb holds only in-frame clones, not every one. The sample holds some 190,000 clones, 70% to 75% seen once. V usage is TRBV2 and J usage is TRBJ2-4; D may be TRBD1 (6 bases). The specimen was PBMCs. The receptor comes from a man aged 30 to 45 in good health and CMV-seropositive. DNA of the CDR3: TGTGCCAGCAGTGAAGACAGGGTAACCAAAAACATTCAGTACTTC. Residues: CASSEDRVTKNIQYF. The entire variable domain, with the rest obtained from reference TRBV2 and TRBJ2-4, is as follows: EPEVTQTPSHQVTQMGQEVILRCVPISNHLYFYWYRQILGQKVEFLVSFYNNEISEKSEIFDDQFSVERPDGSNFTLKIRSTKLEDSAMYFCASSEDRVTKNIQYFGAGTRLSVL.